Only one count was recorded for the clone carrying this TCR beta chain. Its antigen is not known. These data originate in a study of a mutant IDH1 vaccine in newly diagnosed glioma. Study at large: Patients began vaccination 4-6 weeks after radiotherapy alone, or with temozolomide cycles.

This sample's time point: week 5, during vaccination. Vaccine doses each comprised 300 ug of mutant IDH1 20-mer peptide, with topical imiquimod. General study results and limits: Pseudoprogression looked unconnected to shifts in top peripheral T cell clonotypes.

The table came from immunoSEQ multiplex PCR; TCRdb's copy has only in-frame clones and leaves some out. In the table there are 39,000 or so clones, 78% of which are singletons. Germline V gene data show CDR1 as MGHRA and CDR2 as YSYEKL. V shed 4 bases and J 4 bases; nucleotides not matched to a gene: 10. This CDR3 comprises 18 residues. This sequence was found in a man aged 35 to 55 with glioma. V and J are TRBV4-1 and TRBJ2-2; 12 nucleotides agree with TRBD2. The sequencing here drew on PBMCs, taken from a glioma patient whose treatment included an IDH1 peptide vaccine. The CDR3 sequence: CASSPGRLAGGATGELFF. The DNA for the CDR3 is TGCGCCAGCAGCCCAGGGAGGCTAGCGGGGGGGGCCACCGGGGAGCTGTTTTTT.